This TCR beta chain emerged from a study of cytomegalovirus exposure and HLA in healthy donors. PCR was performed using 60 Vbeta and 13 Jbeta primers. Generated by immunoSEQ multiplex PCR, the TCRdb table keeps only in-frame clones and is missing some. In all, the sample yields about 110,000 clones. Sequencing was done on a sample of PBMCs. The origin of this receptor is a man between 40 and 49 years old in good health and CMV-seropositive.

The CDR3 region has the DNA TGTGCCAGCAGGGGGGCGCGAGGTGAAAAACTGTTTTTT. Its protein product is CASRGARGEKLFF. The rearrangement links TRBV2 to TRBJ1-4; weak D call: TRBD1 (6 bases). Germline V gene sequence: CDR1 SNHLY, CDR2 FYNNEI. Between the trimmed V and J ends, which lost 6 bases and 7 bases, there was a span of 12 bases. The CDR3 spans 13 residues.